This entry describes one TCR beta chain. The protocol was immunoSEQ multiplex PCR, while the TCRdb copy is restricted to in-frame clones and leaves out a portion. There are 2 million to 2.5 million clones in the sample; less than 95% occur only once, and roughly 0.34% lies in the top ten. In germline, CDR1 is SGHTA, CDR2 FQGNSA. Trimming removed 5 bases at V and 13 bases at J, with 18 bases between. The CDR3 loop spans 12 amino acids. CD4+ cells yielded CD45RA+ naive and CD45RA-negative memory subsets. The sample is drawn from a study of shared clonotypes between healthy human individuals. Sequencing used naive CD4+ T cells from PBMCs. The sample's subset: CD45RA+ positively selected. This receptor was obtained from a man aged 18 to 29 in good health. Some clones in this sample may be carry-over from other donors' samples. This sequence joins TRBV7-2 and TRBJ2-7, with TRBD1 as a possible D gene (5 bases). The CDR3 region has the DNA TGTGCCAGCAGCGCACTCAGGGAAAATCGATACTTC. Residues: CASSALRENRYF.